This T cell receptor (beta chain) was observed in a study of T cell responses to AZD1222 COVID-19 vaccine. Study-level points and caveats: No repertoire was sampled before or during the peak T cell response, only after it. Among AZD1222 vaccinees, only six or seven were seropositive at baseline. There were vaccine-associated CD4 TCRs across spike, dominant at 160-218 and 743-854. Clonal diversity may have been underestimated, and the donors were mostly white British, with more females than males.

This clone appeared a single time. The antigen is not known. A read error may account for a junction end that differs from germline. Clones were read by immunoSEQ multiplex PCR, and TCRdb kept only the in-frame ones, dropping some. Seen here are about 150,000 clones, approximately 91% observed once, and the top ten hold around 5%. There are 15 residues in the CDR3. Germline V CDR1 and CDR2: SSHAT, FNYEAQ (reference sequence). The TCR was taken from an adult who received the MenACWY meningococcal vaccine as a control. Sequencing was performed on peripheral blood, taken 28 days after the second dose of the MenACWY control vaccine. The chain joins TRBV7-7 to TRBJ2-5, with TRBD2 as a possible D gene (6 bases). The CDR3 loop reads CASSPGRLGRETQYF. For the CDR3, the DNA is TGTGCTAGCAGCCCCGGGAGATTGGGCCGGGAGACCCAGTACTTC.